Each of the 26 T cell receptor beta chains below was sequenced from the same sample in a study of T-cell reconstitution after alpha-beta-depleted transplantation in children. Unique molecular identifiers were incorporated when the TCRbeta library was constructed. TCRdb itself ran the PCR reads through MiXCR, one entry per CDR3 protein. The profile shows almost 600,000 distinct CDR3 sequences, approximately 30% of them singletons. Sequencing used PBMCs, obtained before TCRalphabeta/CD19-depleted stem cell transplant. Receptors were obtained from a boy younger than two with Wiskott-Aldrich syndrome, due to receive a stem cell transplant.

This clonotype has just a few counts. The chain joins TRBV20-1 to TRBJ2-7, with 13 bases aligning to TRBD2. Trimming cost V 3 bases and J 8 bases; bases outside gene matches: 10. Per germline, CDR1 DFQATT and CDR2 SNEGSKA (reference sequence). The CDR3 has 15 amino acids. CDR3 region: CSARTWTSGSIKQYF. Written as DNA, the CDR3 is TGCAGTGCTAGGACCTGGACTAGCGGGAGCATCAAGCAGTACTTC.

This clonotype turned up a few times. The rearrangement links TRBV5-1 to TRBJ1-2, with 7 bases lining up with TRBD1. Germline CDR1 is SGHRS and CDR2 is YFSETQ. J was trimmed by 2 bases and V by 1 base; bases with no gene match: 2. The CDR3 extends over 14 amino acids. The CDR3 DNA is TGCGCCAGCAGCTTGCTACAGGGGAACTATGGCTACACCTTC. The encoded protein is CASSLLQGNYGYTF.

This clonotype was seen a handful of times. J is TRBJ2-7 and V is TRBV19; a weak D match, TRBD2 (5 bases). In germline, CDR1 is LNHDA, CDR2 SQIVND (reference sequence). This CDR3 spans 13 amino acids. Trimming removed 9 bases from V and 2 bases from J, with 14 bases in between. The CDR3 DNA reads as TGTGCCAGCCAGAGGACGGGAACCTACGAGCAGTACTTC. Translating gives CASQRTGTYEQYF.

This clonotype was seen more than once but under ten times. The rearrangement links TRBV11-2 to TRBJ2-7; D not certain. Trimming stripped 4 bases from V and 0 bases from J, with 13 bases between. CDR1 and CDR2 from the germline V gene are SGHAT and FQNNGV. The CDR3 length is 15 residues. The CDR3 nucleotides are TGTGCCAGCAGCTCCCTAGGCATGAGCTCCTACGAGCAGTACTTC. Protein product: CASSSLGMSSYEQYF.

The genes are TRBV5-6 and TRBJ2-1; 8 positions agree with TRBD2. With V trimmed by 4 bases and J by 10 bases, 10 bases remained unmatched. CDR1 and CDR2 (germline): SGHDT, YYEEEE. The CDR3 loop spans 14 amino acids. CDR3 coding DNA: TGTGCCAGCAGCCCAGCGGGAGAGGTCCGCGAGCAGTTCTTC. This codes for CASSPAGEVREQFF.

J is TRBJ2-7 and V is TRBV5-1; TRBD2 is a possible D gene (7 bases). The CDR3 totals 15 residues. Germline V gene sequence: CDR1 SGHRS, CDR2 YFSETQ. The germline V and J ends were trimmed by 0 bases and 1 base, with 11 bases remaining between them. In DNA form, the CDR3 reads TGCGCCAGCAGCTTGGTTCGGGGGGCGTCCTACGAGCAGTACTTC. Translated: CASSLVRGASYEQYF.

This chain uses TRBV10-3 with TRBJ1-1; D call uncertain. V lost 0 bases, J lost 5 bases, and 7 bases lay in between. CDR3 size: 13 residues. Germline V lookup: CDR1 ENHRY, CDR2 SYGVKD. The CDR3 region has the DNA TGTGCCATCAGTGAGTCGTGGGTTACTGAAGCTTTCTTT. Its protein is CAISESWVTEAFF.

The chain carries TRBV29-1 and TRBJ2-3, with TRBD2 identical over 11 bases. The J segment lost 3 bases and the V segment lost 1 base, leaving 9 bases of the junction unmatched. The CDR3 sequence is 17 residues long. Per the germline V gene, CDR1 is SQVTM and CDR2 is ANQGSEA. CDR3 sequence reads: CSVEGRTSGSYTDTQYF. The CDR3, as DNA: TGCAGCGTTGAAGGTCGCACTAGCGGGAGTTATACAGATACGCAGTATTTT.

This chain connects TRBV28 to TRBJ2-1; D perhaps matches TRBD2 (5 bases). From germline, CDR1 is MDHEN and CDR2 SYDVKM. The ends were cut back, 5 bases at V and 7 bases at J, with 18 bases in the middle. There are 15 residues in the CDR3. CDR3 DNA: TGTGCCAGCAGTCCGACGAGGACTGGCGGGAATGAGCAGTTCTTC. Amino acid sequence: CASSPTRTGGNEQFF.

The J gene is TRBJ1-5, the V gene TRBV5-1, with D perhaps TRBD1 (5 bases). V gave up 0 bases and J gave up 7 bases, with 11 bases separating them. CDR1 is SGHRS, CDR2 YFSETQ, per germline. The CDR3 is made up of 14 amino acids. The CDR3 DNA reads as TGCGCCAGCAGCTTGGCAGGTCAGGGACAGCCCCAGCATTTT. Translating gives CASSLAGQGQPQHF.

The CDR3: CAIRSLGPPNEQFF. DNA for the CDR3: TGTGCCATCAGATCCCTAGGTCCACCGAATGAGCAGTTCTTC. V usage is TRBV10-3 and J usage is TRBJ2-1, with unresolved D. V was trimmed by 6 bases and J by 7 bases, leaving 16 bases between them. Germline V CDR1 and CDR2: ENHRY, SYGVKD. This CDR3 has 14 residues.

This clonotype came up a few times. The chain joins TRBV12-3 or TRBV12-4 to TRBJ2-7; tentative D call: TRBD2 (5 bases). V dropped 0 bases and J dropped 2 bases, with 14 bases sitting between them. This CDR3 spans 16 amino acids. This chain's CDR3 is CASSLARGLRAYEQYF. The CDR3 nucleotides read TGTGCCAGCAGTTTAGCGCGAGGCTTGAGGGCCTACGAGCAGTACTTC.

The V gene is TRBV20-1, the J gene TRBJ2-5; D not resolved. Germline CDR1 and CDR2: DFQATT and SNEGSKA (reference sequence). This CDR3 is built from 14 residues. Trimming took 0 bases from V and 1 from J, leaving 9 bases between them. The CDR3 DNA reads as TGCAGTGCTAGAGATCTCCGCGTCCAAGAGACCCAGTACTTC. Its translation is CSARDLRVQETQYF.

This clonotype was recorded many times. One junction end disagrees with the germline gene, perhaps due to a read error. The rearrangement joins TRBV5-1 to TRBJ2-7, with 8 bases that match TRBD1. The germline V gene encodes CDR1 SGHRS and CDR2 YFSETQ. CDR3 length: 14 residues. CDR3 amino acids: CASSSQGASYEQYF. The CDR3 coding sequence is TGTGCCAGCAGCTCCCAGGGGGCATCCTACGAGCAGTACTTC. Combining the CDR3 with reference TRBV5-1 and TRBJ2-7 gives the whole variable domain KAGVTQTPRYLIKTRGQQVTLSCSPISGHRSVSWYQQTPGQGLQFLFEYFSETQRNKGNFPGRFSGRQFSNSRSEMNVSTLELGDSALYLCASSSQGASYEQYFGPGTRLTVT.

V and J are TRBV27 and TRBJ1-4, with D maybe TRBD1 (5 bases). The V end lost 3 bases, the J end lost 4 bases, and 12 bases lay between the germline ends. The CDR3 extends over 15 amino acids. The germline V gene encodes CDR1 MNHEY and CDR2 SMNVEV (reference sequence). CDR3 DNA sequence: TGTGCCAGCAGTTTTAACGGGGCGGATAATGAAAAACTGTTTTTT. Encoded protein: CASSFNGADNEKLFF.

CDR3 in amino acids: CASSESLHEQFF. The CDR3 region has the DNA TGTGCCAGCAGTGAATCTCTCCATGAGCAGTTCTTC. The J gene is TRBJ2-1, the V gene TRBV6-1; D is unresolved. The CDR3 length is 12 residues. Germline-derived CDR1 and CDR2 are MNHNS and SASEGT. Trimming stripped 2 bases from V and 8 bases from J, with 7 bases between.

The rearrangement joins TRBV4-1 to TRBJ2-2; 10 bases line up with TRBD2. Germline V gives CDR1 MGHRA, CDR2 YSYEKL. The CDR3 loop spans 19 amino acids. V gave up 4 bases and J gave up 2 bases; unmatched junction bases: 13. The CDR3 loop reads CASSPWGLAGVQNTGELFF. The CDR3 DNA reads as TGCGCCAGCAGCCCTTGGGGCCTAGCGGGAGTTCAAAACACCGGGGAGCTGTTTTTT.

This clonotype was counted only a few times. This rearrangement joins TRBV5-6 to TRBJ2-1; possibly TRBD1 for D (5 bases). CDR1 is SGHDT, CDR2 YYEEEE, per germline. Trimming shortened V by 3 bases and J by 12 bases, and 16 bases separated the two germline ends. This CDR3 has 13 amino acids. The CDR3, as DNA: TGTGCCAGCAGCTCGAGGCAGCTTAGGGGGCAGTTCTTC. Its protein is CASSSRQLRGQFF.

The chain uses TRBV5-6 and TRBJ2-1, with 9 bases identical to TRBD1. Trimming took 4 bases from V and 10 from J; bases not matched to a gene: 9. This CDR3 region has 14 residues. Germline CDR1 SGHDT, CDR2 YYEEEE. This chain's CDR3 is CASSPPGQGGEQFF. CDR3 DNA: TGTGCCAGCAGCCCACCGGGACAGGGTGGGGAGCAGTTCTTC.

Points on this clonotype: A read error may account for a junction end that differs from germline. The chain is built from TRBV5-1 and TRBJ1-2; 9 bases agree with TRBD1. Germline assignment: CDR1 SGHRS and CDR2 YFSETQ. The CDR3 totals 13 residues. The CDR3 is CASSLEPSGTGSF. The CDR3 nucleotides are TGCGCCAGCAGCTTGGAGCCTTCCGGGACAGGGTCTTTC.

This clonotype has more than one count but fewer than ten. The rearrangement links TRBV18 to TRBJ2-3; 8 nucleotides agree with TRBD1. Per the germline V gene, CDR1 is KGHSH and CDR2 is LQKENI. With 3 bases clipped from V and 2 bases from J, the junction kept 7 bases outside the gene matches. This CDR3 has 16 amino acids. The CDR3 region is CASSPSGTGHTDTQYF. CDR3 sequence (DNA): TGTGCCAGCTCACCGTCCGGGACAGGTCACACAGATACGCAGTATTTT.

This clonotype was counted a few times. This sequence joins TRBV20-1 and TRBJ1-5, with unresolved D. The germline CDR1 and CDR2 sequences are DFQATT and SNEGSKA (reference sequence). The CDR3 sequence is 15 residues long. Trimming stripped 1 base from V and 0 bases from J, with 10 bases between. DNA for the CDR3: TGCAGTGCTAGAGTTTCCGGAAATAGCAATCAGCCCCAGCATTTT. This gives the protein CSARVSGNSNQPQHF.

With regard to this clonotype: This may arise from a read error, as a much more abundant clone is one base away. The chain combines TRBV5-1 with TRBJ2-1, with 10 bases that match TRBD2. From germline, CDR1 is SGHRS and CDR2 YFSETQ. The CDR3 has 14 residues. J gave up 5 bases and V 6 bases, and 5 bases lay outside the gene matches. This CDR3 is CASTRTSGNNEQFF. CDR3 sequence (DNA): TGCGCCAGCACCCGGACTAGCGGAAACAATGAGCAGTTCTTC.

This clonotype showed up just a few times. The CDR3 DNA sequence: TGCAGTGCTCGAAGGGCTAGCGGGATAAATGAGCAGTTCTTC. Amino acid sequence: CSARRASGINEQFF. This rearrangement joins TRBV20-1 to TRBJ2-1; 9 bases agree with TRBD2. The CDR3 covers 14 residues. J gave up 7 bases and V 5 bases, and 9 bases lay outside the gene matches. Per germline, CDR1 DFQATT and CDR2 SNEGSKA (reference sequence).

The gene calls are TRBV29-1 and TRBJ2-7; 7 nucleotides agree with TRBD2. The germline V gene encodes CDR1 SQVTM and CDR2 ANQGSEA. The CDR3 spans 13 residues. The junction had 8 bases not matched to a gene; V was cut back by 3 bases and J by 6 bases. CDR3 sequence (DNA): TGCAGCGTTGATCGGGCGGGAGAGGGCGAGCAGTACTTC. Its protein product is CSVDRAGEGEQYF.

The chain carries TRBV5-1 and TRBJ2-3; maybe TRBD2 (5 bases). CDR1 is SGHRS, CDR2 YFSETQ, per germline. The CDR3 runs 14 residues. Trimming removed 3 bases at V and 4 bases at J, with 12 bases between. The CDR3 sequence is CASSSRTAPDTQYF. The CDR3 DNA sequence: TGCGCCAGCAGCTCCAGGACTGCCCCAGATACGCAGTATTTT.